The rows below give T cell receptor beta chains drawn from one sample of a study of blood T cell repertoires in COVID-19. Data came from immunoSEQ multiplex PCR; TCRdb stores just in-frame clones and leaves some out. The sample shows around 380,000 clones, roughly 86% of them seen only once. The sequenced material came from peripheral blood. The receptors here all came from a human donor with acute or convalescent COVID-19. The donor label of this sample is uncertain. Each CDR3 is given with its conserved first and last residue. The D gene is left open where the match is weak. Some rows have no size entry. The others give once, few or many, or a class for an expanded clone.

d_gene,j_gene,len,abundance,v_gene,CDR3nt,CDR3aa
TRBD1,TRBJ1-6,14,once,TRBV5-1,TGCGCCAGCAGCTCTGGACAGGTGAATTCACCCCTCCACTTT,CASSSGQVNSPLHF
.,TRBJ1-1,15,.,TRBV6-7,TGTGCCAGCAGTTACTCAGGGGACTGCGCCACTGAAGCTTTCTTT,CASSYSGDCATEAFF
TRBD1,TRBJ1-1,15,.,TRBV18,TGTGCCAGCTCACCGCTACACCAGGGGGCTACTGAAGCTTTCTTT,CASSPLHQGATEAFF
TRBD1,TRBJ1-5,14,.,TRBV10-2,TGCGCCAGCGTGGAGGGGACAGGGGGCTGGCCCCAGCATTTT,CASVEGTGGWPQHF
.,TRBJ2-3,14,.,TRBV24-1,TGTGCCACCTCAGGTTGGGGGGACACAGATACGCAGTATTTT,CATSGWGDTDTQYF
TRBD1,TRBJ1-1,15,.,TRBV10-3,TGTGCCATCAGTGAACTCCGGGACAGGGGCACTGAAGCTTTCTTT,CAISELRDRGTEAFF
.,TRBJ2-1,12,.,TRBV11-2,TGTGCCAGCAGCTTAGGGGGGCTTGAGCAGTTCTTC,CASSLGGLEQFF
TRBD1,TRBJ1-5,16,.,TRBV2,TGTGCCAGCAGTGAAGGCAGGGGGCGGGGTAATCAGCCCCAGCATTTT,CASSEGRGRGNQPQHF
.,TRBJ2-7,11,.,TRBV25-1,TGTGCCAGCAGACAACACTACGAGCAGTACTTC,CASRQHYEQYF
.,TRBJ2-3,16,.,TRBV6-2/TRBV6-3,TGTGCCAGCAGTTCCCTGCGCGGGGGCCGGATAGATACGCAGTATTTT,CASSSLRGGRIDTQYF
.,TRBJ1-5,15,.,TRBV19,TGTGCCAGTAGTATAACACATACTAGCAATCAGCCCCAGCATTTT,CASSITHTSNQPQHF
.,TRBJ2-1,16,.,TRBV7-5,TGTGTCAGAAGCTTAGTAGGCGGGGGGCCTCCCGATGAGCAGTTCTTC,CVRSLVGGGPPDEQFF
.,TRBJ1-1,15,.,TRBV4-1,TGCGCCAGCAGCCATGGGGCAGGTATGAACACTGAAGCTTTCTTT,CASSHGAGMNTEAFF
TRBD1,TRBJ2-5,13,.,TRBV12-3/TRBV12-4,TGTGCCAGCAGTCCGCGACAGGGGGAGACCCAGTACTTC,CASSPRQGETQYF
.,TRBJ1-2,13,.,TRBV6-1,TGTGCCAGCAGTGAATCACCACTTCTTGGCTACACCTTC,CASSESPLLGYTF
.,TRBJ2-7,15,.,TRBV18,TGTGCCAGCTCACCAGAAAGTCCAGGGGCCGGCGAGCAGTACTTC,CASSPESPGAGEQYF
.,TRBJ2-3,13,few,TRBV29-1,TGCAGCGTTGTAAGGCAGGGCACAGATACGCAGTATTTT,CSVVRQGTDTQYF
.,TRBJ2-3,16,.,TRBV4-1,TGCGCCAGCAGCCAAGATGGGGGGGCCGCGGCAGATACGCAGTATTTT,CASSQDGGAAADTQYF
.,TRBJ1-1,13,.,TRBV6-5,TGTGCCAGTAGAACAGTGCTGAACACTGAAGCTTTCTTT,CASRTVLNTEAFF
.,TRBJ1-1,18,.,TRBV12-5,TGTGCTAGTGGTTTTACCGACCCGAGGGGTTTCAGGGGTGAACAAGCTTTCTTT,CASGFTDPRGFRGEQAFF
.,TRBJ2-1,14,.,TRBV19,TGTGCCAGTAGTAGGGGCAGCTCCTACAATGAGCAGTTCTTC,CASSRGSSYNEQFF
.,TRBJ2-7,15,.,TRBV6-5,TGTGCCAGCAGGGGACGTGGGGGGACCGCCTACGAGCAGTACTTC,CASRGRGGTAYEQYF
.,TRBJ2-3,16,.,TRBV5-1,TGCGCCAGCAGCTTGGGGGGGCGCGTTTTTACAGATACGCAGTATTTT,CASSLGGRVFTDTQYF